This entry lists 16 T cell receptor beta chains sequenced from one sample in a study of T cell responses to AZD1222 COVID-19 vaccine. Produced via immunoSEQ multiplex PCR; TCRdb's table is partial and in-frame only. The table lists 80,000 or so clones, 70% to 90% of them singletons. Sequencing was performed on peripheral blood, taken on day 0 of AZD1222 vaccination. Receptors were obtained from an adult in good health.

The rearrangement joins TRBV15 to TRBJ1-1; TRBD1 matches at 7 bases. Germline V lookup: CDR1 LNHNV, CDR2 YYDKDF (reference sequence). Germline trimming cut 1 base from V and 8 bases from J; bases unmatched to any gene: 7. This CDR3 has 14 amino acids. For the CDR3, the DNA is TGTGCCACCAGCAGAGGGGGACAGTTGAGCGAAGCTTTCTTT. This encodes CATSRGGQLSEAFF.

The chain is built from TRBV7-2 and TRBJ1-1, with 9 bases fitting TRBD1. From germline, CDR1 is SGHTA and CDR2 FQGNSA. Trimming took 4 bases from V and 1 from J; bases not matched to a gene: 4. The CDR3 contains 15 residues. The CDR3 sequence: CASSSGQGRNTEAFF. The CDR3 DNA reads TGTGCCAGCAGCTCGGGACAGGGCCGGAACACTGAAGCTTTCTTT.

J is TRBJ1-5 and V is TRBV5-6, with D maybe TRBD1 (5 bases). Germline V gives CDR1 SGHDT, CDR2 YYEEEE. V was pared by 3 bases and J by 4 bases, with 17 bases between. The CDR3 length is 16 residues. The DNA for the CDR3 is TGTGCCAGCAGCTATCAGGGAATTTCGGGGAATCAGCCCCAGCATTTT. As protein: CASSYQGISGNQPQHF.

Remarks on this clone: At one end, the junction sequence differs from germline, possibly due to a read error. The chain is built from TRBV5-5 and TRBJ1-3; maybe TRBD1 (6 bases). Germline CDR1 reads SGHKS; CDR2 reads YYEKEE (reference sequence). The CDR3 is 14 amino acids. The CDR3 reads CASSLQGSGNIIYF. The CDR3 nucleotides are TGTGCCAGCAGCTTACAGGGTAGTGGAAACATCATATATTTT. The variable domain in full, with the rest retrieved from reference TRBV5-5 and TRBJ1-3, is DAGVTQSPTHLIKTRGQQVTLRCSPISGHKSVSWYQQVLGQGPQFIFQYYEKEERGRGNFPDRFSARQFPNYSSELNVNALLLGDSALYLCASSLQGSGNIIYFGEGSWLTVV.

The chain carries TRBV19 and TRBJ2-1, with D unclear. From germline, CDR1 is LNHDA and CDR2 SQIVND (reference sequence). The CDR3 is 15 amino acids. V lost 6 bases and J 0 bases, leaving 12 bases between the germline ends. The CDR3 is CASRTISSSYNEQFF. For the CDR3, the DNA is TGTGCCAGTAGGACAATCAGCAGCTCCTACAATGAGCAGTTCTTC.

The chain has TRBV18 and TRBJ1-6; a weak D match, TRBD1 (6 bases). Germline V gene data show CDR1 as KGHSH and CDR2 as LQKENI. The CDR3 extends over 14 amino acids. V was cut by 3 bases and J by 14 bases, with 17 bases left in between. Here the CDR3 DNA reads TGTGCCAGCTCACCGTCGACCAGGGGACCGGCCCTCCACTTT. It specifies CASSPSTRGPALHF.

The rearrangement joins TRBV6-5 to TRBJ1-1, with TRBD1 as a possible D gene (6 bases). The germline gives CDR1 MNHEY, CDR2 SVGAGI. The CDR3 covers 15 residues. Deletions cut 6 bases from V and 0 bases from J, with 14 bases between. In nucleotides, the CDR3 is TGTGCCAGCAGATTCCTGACAGGATTGAACACTGAAGCTTTCTTT. It yields the protein CASRFLTGLNTEAFF.

This clone showed up just once. V and J are TRBV7-9 and TRBJ2-3; D possibly corresponds to TRBD1 (6 bases). This CDR3 comprises 13 residues. Trimming removed 6 bases from V and 5 bases from J, with 12 bases in between. Germline loops: CDR1 SEHNR, CDR2 FQNEAQ (reference sequence). CDR3 coding DNA: TGTGCCAGCAGGGCAGGGGCAATAGATACGCAGTATTTT. Translated: CASRAGAIDTQYF.

This chain connects TRBV6-4 to TRBJ2-1, with 7 bases matching TRBD1. The CDR3 has 16 amino acids. V lost 5 bases and J lost 0; bases outside the gene matches: 7. The germline CDR1 and CDR2 sequences are MRHNA and SNTAGT. Here the CDR3 DNA reads TGTGCCAGCAGTTTTGACAGGGCAAGCTCCTACAATGAGCAGTTCTTC. Amino acids: CASSFDRASSYNEQFF.

The chain uses TRBV2 and TRBJ1-1; no clear D. CDR1 is SNHLY, CDR2 FYNNEI, per germline. The V gene lost 6 bases and the J gene lost 6 bases, with 11 bases spanning the gap. The CDR3 is 12 amino acids. In DNA, the CDR3 is TGTGCCAGCAGAGCAGACAATCCTGAAGCTTTCTTT. This codes for CASRADNPEAFF.

This chain connects TRBV6-5 to TRBJ1-2; 7 positions agree with TRBD1. CDR3 length: 14 amino acids. With V trimmed by 6 bases and J by 0 bases, 4 bases remained unmatched. CDR1 and CDR2 (germline): MNHEY, SVGAGI. The CDR3 spells CASSTDRANYGYTF. As DNA, the CDR3 is TGTGCCAGCAGCACCGACAGGGCTAACTATGGCTACACCTTC.

The rearrangement joins TRBV3-1 (or the pseudogene TRBV3-2) to TRBJ1-2; D is unresolved. This CDR3 contains 13 residues. Trimming cost V 0 bases and J 4 bases, with 6 bases left between them. Per germline, CDR1 LGHDT and CDR2 YNNKEL (reference sequence). The CDR3 reads CASSQEVGYGYTF. DNA for the CDR3: TGTGCCAGCAGCCAAGAAGTAGGCTATGGCTACACCTTC.

This clone was counted a few times. V and J are TRBV2 and TRBJ1-6, with D unclear. CDR3 length: 16 amino acids. Germline V CDR1 and CDR2: SNHLY, FYNNEI. Trimming removed 3 bases at V and 0 bases at J, with 9 bases between. Written as DNA, the CDR3 is TGTGCCAGCAGTGAGAGAGAGAGCTCCTATAATTCACCCCTCCACTTT. Translation: CASSERESSYNSPLHF. Variable domain in full (rest from reference TRBV2 and TRBJ1-6): EPEVTQTPSHQVTQMGQEVILRCVPISNHLYFYWYRQILGQKVEFLVSFYNNEISEKSEIFDDQFSVERPDGSNFTLKIRSTKLEDSAMYFCASSERESSYNSPLHFGNGTRLTVT.

This sequence joins TRBV4-1 and TRBJ1-1; 7 bases line up with TRBD1. CDR1 is MGHRA and CDR2 is YSYEKL in the germline V gene. The CDR3 covers 15 residues. V was pared by 7 bases and J by 0 bases, with 8 bases of the junction left unmatched. CDR3 sequence: CASKSQGEVNTEAFF. The CDR3, as DNA: TGCGCCAGCAAGTCGCAGGGGGAGGTGAACACTGAAGCTTTCTTT.

The J gene is TRBJ1-1, the V gene TRBV29-1, with D perhaps matching TRBD1 (5 bases). The CDR3 has 11 amino acids. In germline, CDR1 is SQVTM, CDR2 ANQGSEA. V lost 5 bases to trimming and J lost 11 bases, with 15 bases between them. In DNA form, the CDR3 reads TGCAGCGTTCTTTCGGGGGGATTGGCTTTCTTT. Translation: CSVLSGGLAFF. The full variable domain, with the rest looked up from reference TRBV29-1 and TRBJ1-1, is SAVISQKPSRDICQRGTSLTIQCQVDSQVTMMFWYRQQPGQSLTLIATANQGSEATYESGFVIDKFPISRPNLTFSTLTVSNMSPEDSSIYLCSVLSGGLAFFGQGTRLTVV.

The chain employs TRBV27 and TRBJ2-7, with D uncertain. Trimming took off 5 bases at V and 4 bases at J, with 12 bases between the two ends. Germline CDR1 is MNHEY and CDR2 is SMNVEV (reference sequence). The CDR3 covers 13 residues. This chain's CDR3 is CASSPSIEYEQYF. The CDR3 nucleotides read TGTGCCAGCAGTCCCTCTATAGAGTACGAGCAGTACTTC.